A single sample is the source of the 9 T cell receptor beta chains below, sequenced in a study of blood T cell repertoires in COVID-19. TCRdb keeps only in-frame clones here, not all; method: immunoSEQ multiplex PCR. The sample consists of fewer than 300,000 clones, approximately 85% of them appearing once. The specimen was peripheral blood. These receptors were obtained from a man aged 18-30 years with active or convalescent COVID-19.

This clone was counted a single time. The chain recombines TRBV5-4 with TRBJ2-7, with TRBD1 matching over 8 bases. CDR3 length: 14 residues. With 0 bases clipped from V and 5 bases from J, the junction kept 4 bases outside the gene matches. Germline V CDR1 and CDR2: SGHNT, YYREEE (reference sequence). Written as DNA, the CDR3 is TGTGCCAGCAGCTTGGGACAGGGGTCAAACGAGCAGTACTTC. It translates to CASSLGQGSNEQYF.

The rearrangement joins TRBV7-8 to TRBJ2-3; D unclear. Looked up from germline, CDR1 is SGHVS and CDR2 is FQNEAQ. This CDR3 comprises 18 residues. The V gene lost 0 bases and the J gene lost 1 base, with 17 bases spanning the gap. The CDR3 region is CASSLAEFLASRTDTQYF. CDR3 DNA: TGTGCCAGCAGCTTAGCGGAGTTTCTGGCGAGCCGCACAGATACGCAGTATTTT.

The CDR3 region has the DNA TGCGCCAGCAGCCAGGATGGACAGAATCAGCCCCAGCATTTT. This translates into CASSQDGQNQPQHF. The chain uses TRBV4-1 and TRBJ1-5; perhaps TRBD1 as D (6 bases). The CDR3 length is 14 residues. Germline-derived CDR1 and CDR2 are MGHRA and YSYEKL. The V gene lost 3 bases and the J gene lost 4 bases, with 10 bases spanning the gap.

The V call is TRBV2, the J call TRBJ2-3; tentative D call: TRBD2 (5 bases). The ends were cut back, 2 bases at V and 10 bases at J, with 16 bases in the middle. This CDR3 spans 14 amino acids. Germline CDR1 and CDR2: SNHLY and FYNNEI. The CDR3 coding sequence is TGTGCCAGCAGTGAATCGGGATTCCCATTTCCGCAGTATTTT. This encodes CASSESGFPFPQYF. Supplemented by reference TRBV2 and TRBJ2-3, the full variable domain reads EPEVTQTPSHQVTQMGQEVILRCVPISNHLYFYWYRQILGQKVEFLVSFYNNEISEKSEIFDDQFSVERPDGSNFTLKIRSTKLEDSAMYFCASSESGFPFPQYFGPGTRLTVL.

The chain links TRBV7-9 to TRBJ1-4; D gene ambiguous. This CDR3 spans 16 amino acids. Trimming left V 1 base short and J 8 bases short, with 17 bases between. CDR1 and CDR2 from the germline V gene are SEHNR and FQNEAQ (reference sequence). CDR3 bases: TGTGCCAGCAGCTTAGATTACGCGGCGGCGGCCGAAAAACTGTTTTTT. Translated: CASSLDYAAAAEKLFF.

This clone was seen a single time. CDR3 sequence reads: CATSRVRDRNIQYF. In DNA, the CDR3 is TGTGCCACCAGCAGAGTCCGAGACAGAAACATTCAGTACTTC. The chain carries TRBV15 and TRBJ2-4; perhaps TRBD1 as D (5 bases). Germline V gene lookup returns CDR1 LNHNV and CDR2 YYDKDF (reference sequence). V lost 1 base and J lost 6, with 10 bases in between. There are 14 residues in the CDR3.

This clone showed up just a few times. The V call is TRBV2, the J call TRBJ2-4; tentative D call: TRBD2 (5 bases). Per germline, CDR1 SNHLY and CDR2 FYNNEI. Between the trimmed V and J ends, which lost 4 bases and 0 bases, there was a span of 10 bases. The CDR3 totals 15 residues. The CDR3 region is CASSVEGGAKNIQYF. The CDR3 region has the DNA TGTGCCAGCAGTGTCGAGGGTGGAGCCAAAAACATTCAGTACTTC. Full variable domain (remainder filled in from reference TRBV2 and TRBJ2-4): EPEVTQTPSHQVTQMGQEVILRCVPISNHLYFYWYRQILGQKVEFLVSFYNNEISEKSEIFDDQFSVERPDGSNFTLKIRSTKLEDSAMYFCASSVEGGAKNIQYFGAGTRLSVL.

The DNA of the CDR3 is TGCGCCAGCAGCTTGTCTGAGCCCTACGAGCAGTACTTC. Translated: CASSLSEPYEQYF. J is TRBJ2-7 and V is TRBV5-1; D is undetermined. The CDR3 spans 13 residues. Germline loops: CDR1 SGHRS, CDR2 YFSETQ. V was trimmed by 1 base and J by 2 bases, leaving 7 bases between them.

There are a few counts of this clone. The rearrangement links TRBV5-1 to TRBJ2-6; D possibly corresponds to TRBD1 (7 bases). V was trimmed by 0 bases and J by 5 bases, leaving 15 bases between them. The CDR3 is made up of 17 amino acids. Germline values: CDR1 SGHRS, CDR2 YFSETQ. CDR3 sequence reads: CASSLETGTSRANVLTF. The CDR3 nucleotides read TGCGCCAGCAGCTTGGAGACAGGGACTTCTCGGGCCAACGTCCTGACTTTC.